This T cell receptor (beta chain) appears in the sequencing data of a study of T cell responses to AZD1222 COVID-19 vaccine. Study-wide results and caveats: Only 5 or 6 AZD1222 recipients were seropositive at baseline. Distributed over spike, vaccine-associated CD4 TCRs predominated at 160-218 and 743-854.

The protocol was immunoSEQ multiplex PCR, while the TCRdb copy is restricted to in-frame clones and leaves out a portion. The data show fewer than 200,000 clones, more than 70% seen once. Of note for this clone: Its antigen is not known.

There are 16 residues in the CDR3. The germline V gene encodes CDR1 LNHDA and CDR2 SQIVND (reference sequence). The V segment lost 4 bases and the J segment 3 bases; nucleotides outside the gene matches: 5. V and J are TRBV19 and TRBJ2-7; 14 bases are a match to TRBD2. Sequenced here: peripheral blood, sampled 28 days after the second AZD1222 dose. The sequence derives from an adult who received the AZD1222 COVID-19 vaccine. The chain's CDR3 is CASSKAGTSGSYEQYF. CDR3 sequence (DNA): TGTGCCAGTAGTAAAGCAGGGACTAGCGGGAGCTACGAGCAGTACTTC.